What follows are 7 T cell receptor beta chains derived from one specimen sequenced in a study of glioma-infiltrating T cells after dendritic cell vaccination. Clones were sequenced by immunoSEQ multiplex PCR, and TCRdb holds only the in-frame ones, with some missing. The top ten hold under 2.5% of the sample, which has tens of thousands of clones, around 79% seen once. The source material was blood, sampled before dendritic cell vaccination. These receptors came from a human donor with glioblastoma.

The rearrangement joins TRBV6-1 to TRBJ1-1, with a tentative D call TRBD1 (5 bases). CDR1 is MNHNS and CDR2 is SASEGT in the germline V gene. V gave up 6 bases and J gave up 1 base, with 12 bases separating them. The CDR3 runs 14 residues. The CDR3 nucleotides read TGTGCCAGCAGACAACCTCAGGGGAACACTGAAGCTTTCTTT. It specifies CASRQPQGNTEAFF.

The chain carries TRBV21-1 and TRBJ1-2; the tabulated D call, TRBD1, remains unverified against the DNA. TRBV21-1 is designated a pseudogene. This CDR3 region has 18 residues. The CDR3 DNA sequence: TGTGCCAGCACCCCGAGGACAGACGCGACCCGAACTAACTATGGCTACACCTTC. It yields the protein CASTPRTDATRTNYGYTF.

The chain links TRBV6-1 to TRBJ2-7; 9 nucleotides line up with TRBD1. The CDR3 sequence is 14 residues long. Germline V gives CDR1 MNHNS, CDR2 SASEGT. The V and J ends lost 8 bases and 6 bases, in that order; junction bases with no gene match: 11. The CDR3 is CASGTTQGAGEQYF. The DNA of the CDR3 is TGTGCCAGCGGAACAACACAGGGGGCTGGCGAGCAGTACTTC.

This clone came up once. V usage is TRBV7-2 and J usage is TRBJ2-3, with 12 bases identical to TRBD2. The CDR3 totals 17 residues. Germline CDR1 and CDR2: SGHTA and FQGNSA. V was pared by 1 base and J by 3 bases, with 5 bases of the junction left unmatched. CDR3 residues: CASSLGLAGGPTDTQYF. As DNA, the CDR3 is TGTGCCAGCAGCTTAGGTCTAGCGGGGGGGCCGACAGATACGCAGTATTTT.

The DNA for the CDR3 is TGTGCCAGCAGTTACGGGGCGGCCACAGATACGCAGTATTTT. Encoded protein: CASSYGAATDTQYF. The chain recombines TRBV6-5 with TRBJ2-3, with a possible D match to TRBD1 (5 bases). Trimming took off 2 bases at V and 2 bases at J, with 8 bases between the two ends. The CDR3 contains 14 residues. Germline loops: CDR1 MNHEY, CDR2 SVGAGI.

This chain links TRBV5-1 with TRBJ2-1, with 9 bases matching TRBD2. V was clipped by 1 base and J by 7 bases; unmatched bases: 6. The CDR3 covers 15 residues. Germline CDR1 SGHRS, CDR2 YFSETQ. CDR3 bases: TGCGCCAGCAGCTTGAAACCTAGCGGGGAGAATGAGCAGTTCTTC. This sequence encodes CASSLKPSGENEQFF.

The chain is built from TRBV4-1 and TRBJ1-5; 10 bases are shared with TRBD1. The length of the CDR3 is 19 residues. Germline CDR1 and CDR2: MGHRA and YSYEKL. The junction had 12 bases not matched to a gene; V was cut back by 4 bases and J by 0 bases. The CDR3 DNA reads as TGCGCCAGCAGCCGTAAGACAGGGGGCGATGATTATAGCAATCAGCCCCAGCATTTT. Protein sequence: CASSRKTGGDDYSNQPQHF.